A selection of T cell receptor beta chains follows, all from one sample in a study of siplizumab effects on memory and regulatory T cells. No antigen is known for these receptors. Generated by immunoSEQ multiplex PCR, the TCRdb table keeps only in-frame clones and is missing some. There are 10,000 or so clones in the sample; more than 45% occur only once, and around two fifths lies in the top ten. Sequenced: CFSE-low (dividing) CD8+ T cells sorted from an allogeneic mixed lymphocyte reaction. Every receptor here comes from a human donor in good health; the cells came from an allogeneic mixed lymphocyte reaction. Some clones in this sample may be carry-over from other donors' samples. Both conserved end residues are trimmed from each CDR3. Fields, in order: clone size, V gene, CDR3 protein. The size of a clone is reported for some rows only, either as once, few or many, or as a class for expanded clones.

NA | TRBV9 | ASSLAGTGSYGYT
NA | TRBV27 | ASSVAGGGYEQY
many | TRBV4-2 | ASSQPGQSSYNEQF
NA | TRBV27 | ASSWGTTYEQY
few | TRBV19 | ASSSGTGTYEQY
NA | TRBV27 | ASSPGTGAYGYT
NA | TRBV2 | ASTIFSSTDTQY
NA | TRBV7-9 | ASSHRDRDYEQY
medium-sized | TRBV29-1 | SVGGDFLSPGGYT
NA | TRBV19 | ASSPPASYGYT
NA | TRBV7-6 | ASSLASGTGGVEQY
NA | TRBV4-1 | ASSQDRSWANSPLH
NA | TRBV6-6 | ASSYSGVTEAF
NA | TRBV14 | ASSQDQYNEQF
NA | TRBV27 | ASKLLASNQPQH
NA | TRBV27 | ASSSFGGAAF
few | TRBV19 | ASSGGLAGPYEQY
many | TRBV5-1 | ASSLKGGNTEAF
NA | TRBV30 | AWSLLSSYEQY
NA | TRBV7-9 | ASSSIEGTYAYEQY
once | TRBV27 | ASSLGGWRELF
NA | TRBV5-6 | ASSPGDRAPGELF
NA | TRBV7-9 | ASSFGVDTQY
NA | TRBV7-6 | ASSPGANPTYEQY
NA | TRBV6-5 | ASSARNEKLF
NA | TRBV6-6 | ASSLTGGKNTEAF